What follows are 4 T cell receptor beta chains derived from one specimen sequenced in a study of T cell responses to AZD1222 COVID-19 vaccine (dated by TCRdb to the early 2020s). Receptors were amplified or captured by the immunoSEQ multiplex PCR assay. This immuneACCESS table, as held by TCRdb, lists in-frame sequences with V and J called but not all clones. Of the missing ones, under half trace to an unresolved V gene in checked studies; the others have no known cause. Recorded for this sample are around 77,000 clones; around 90% of them occurred a single time. Of the sample, 24% is held by the ten largest clones. The sample's time point label is to be understood as: baseline before first vaccination. The specimen was peripheral blood, collected on day 0 of AZD1222 vaccination. The receptors were gathered from an adult in good health.

V usage is TRBV7-9 and J usage is TRBJ2-3; a weak D match, TRBD1 (5 bases). V lost 11 bases to trimming and J lost 1 base, with 10 bases between them. Germline lookup yields CDR1 SEHNR and CDR2 FQNEAQ (reference sequence). This CDR3 has 12 amino acids. CDR3 coding DNA: TGTGCCGGGGCTCAGGGCACAGATACGCAGTATTTT. This sequence encodes CAGAQGTDTQYF. The full variable domain, in which reference TRBV7-9 and TRBJ2-3 provide the parts outside the CDR3, is DTGVSQNPRHKITKRGQNVTFRCDPISEHNRLYWYRQTLGQGPEFLTYFQNEAQLEKSRLLSDRFSAERPKGSFSTLEIQRTEQGDSAMYLCAGAQGTDTQYFGPGTRLTVL.

The rearrangement joins TRBV6-1 to TRBJ2-1; 9 bases match TRBD2. The germline V gene encodes CDR1 MNHNS and CDR2 SASEGT. The CDR3 loop spans 16 amino acids. The ends lost 1 base at V and 4 bases at J; junction bases unmatched: 5. The CDR3 loop is CASSEEGGGAYNEQFF. In nucleotides, the CDR3 is TGTGCCAGCAGTGAAGAGGGCGGGGGGGCGTACAATGAGCAGTTCTTC.

The J gene is TRBJ1-6, the V gene TRBV10-3; 7 nucleotides match TRBD1. CDR1 and CDR2 from the germline V gene are ENHRY and SYGVKD. The V segment lost 6 bases and the J segment 8 bases; nucleotides outside the gene matches: 7. CDR3 length: 14 amino acids. The CDR3 region has the DNA TGTGCCATCAGACCCGGGACAGACCATTCACCCCTCCACTTT. Its translation: CAIRPGTDHSPLHF.

This clone was observed once. The chain couples TRBV28 to TRBJ2-1; TRBD1 matches at 7 bases. Looked up from germline, CDR1 is MDHEN and CDR2 is SYDVKM. V was clipped by 6 bases and J by 7 bases; unmatched bases: 6. This CDR3 is 13 amino acids long. The CDR3 coding sequence is TGTGCCAGCAGGTCGACAGGGAAGAATGAGCAGTTCTTC. This encodes CASRSTGKNEQFF.